The sequence of this TCR beta chain was determined in a study of human T cells and chemical hapten exposure. The time point: pre-sensitization, week 0. Treatment indicated: therapeutic diphenylcyclopropenone sensitization with weekly scalp DPC. The total RNA was obtained from whole blood that was not fractionated. TCRdb ran MiXCR on the RACE reads and lists one entry per CDR3 protein. Altogether tens of thousands of distinct CDR3 sequences are present, approximately 10% being singletons, with the ten largest covering approximately 9.6%. The CDR3 totals 16 residues. V gave up 1 base and J gave up 5 bases, with 21 bases separating them. Germline values: CDR1 DFQATT, CDR2 SNEGSKA (reference sequence). This clonotype has a count of ten or more.

Sequences were derived from whole blood, sampled in connection with sensitization to the hapten diphenylcyclopropenone (DPC). This chain uses TRBV20-1 with TRBJ2-7; D ambiguous. The receptor was derived from a woman between 25 and 40 years old with alopecia areata. Some clones in this sample may be carry-over from other donors' samples. The CDR3 is CSARVRHGPRTNEQYF. CDR3 DNA: TGCAGTGCTAGAGTGAGACACGGTCCTCGAACAAACGAGCAGTACTTC.